The TCR beta chain described here comes from a study of OX40 agonist ivuxolimab in advanced cancers. About the research overall: Averaging roughly 60 years in age, with a range of about 23 to 90, the cohort was around 83% male.

The CDR3 spans 16 residues. CDR1 LNHDA and CDR2 SQIVND come from the germline V gene (reference sequence). After removal of 6 bases from V and 1 base from J, the junction contained 8 bases not matched to a gene. Sequenced by immunoSEQ multiplex PCR; TCRdb stores in-frame clones only, minus some. The sample contains roughly 93,000 clones, just over 90% of which appear only once. Sequenced here: CD4+ or CD8+ T cells sorted from blood, sampled in a trial of the OX40 agonist ivuxolimab. The chain carries TRBV19 and TRBJ2-1; 8 nucleotides agree with TRBD2. This receptor was taken from an adult with an advanced solid tumor such as melanoma, head and neck, liver or kidney cancer. As DNA, the CDR3 is TGTGCCAGTAGGCCCCTTAGCGGGAATTCCTACAATGAGCAGTTCTTC. The encoded protein is CASRPLSGNSYNEQFF.